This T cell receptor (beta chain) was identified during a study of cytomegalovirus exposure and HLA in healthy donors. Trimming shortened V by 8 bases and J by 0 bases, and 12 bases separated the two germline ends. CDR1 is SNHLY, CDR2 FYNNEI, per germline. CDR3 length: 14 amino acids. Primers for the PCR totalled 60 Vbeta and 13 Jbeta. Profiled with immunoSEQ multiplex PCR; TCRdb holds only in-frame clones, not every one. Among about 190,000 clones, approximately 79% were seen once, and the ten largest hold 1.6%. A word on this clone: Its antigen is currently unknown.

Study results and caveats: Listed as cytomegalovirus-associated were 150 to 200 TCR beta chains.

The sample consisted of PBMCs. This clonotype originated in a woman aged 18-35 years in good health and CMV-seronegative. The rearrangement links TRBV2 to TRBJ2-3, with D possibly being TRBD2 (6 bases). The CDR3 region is CASRGASSTDTQYF. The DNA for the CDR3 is TGTGCCAGCCGCGGGGCCTCGAGCACAGATACGCAGTATTTT.